This TCR beta chain was retrieved from a study of cytomegalovirus exposure and HLA in healthy donors (dated by TCRdb to 2016 to 2017). Describing the broader study: An earlier analysis of some 600 of the donors reported 250 to 350 Gb of sequence data and 95 million to 130 million unique TCR beta sequences obtained from approximately 180 million T cells. An early release that covered some 630 HLA-typed donors contained 300 to 350 gigabases of sequencing data and roughly 84 million unique TCR sequences. Of the approximately 400 genotyped donors, around 81% fell in the genetic ancestry cluster associated with self-reported Caucasian donors. The study aimed to test whether signatures of past pathogen exposure could be identified by cataloging public T cell receptors. The study profiled the T cell repertoires of around 700 subjects by immunosequencing and related them to cytomegalovirus serostatus. Along with the roughly 670-subject first cohort, a separate validation cohort of over a hundred different subjects was used. The study combined high-throughput TCR immunosequencing, statistical association of individual TCRs with disease status, and machine learning to predict cytomegalovirus infection status. A later analysis re-analyzed previously published TCR beta repertoires from hundreds of donors and added high-resolution HLA genotyping to study TCR occurrence patterns. In the later analysis, no new phenotypic data were used to find candidate immune exposures; instead, reliance was placed on TCR beta sequences and their occurrence across donors. To decide whether each TCR beta V gene segment behaved as functional or pseudogenic, an earlier analysis of fewer than 750 of the donors relied on high-throughput TCR beta sequencing. Donor age, sex, ethnicity and CMV serostatus were collected together with the repertoire data. In a later genetic analysis, genome-wide SNP genotypes for 398 of the 666 donors were used, and that subset was treated as a discovery cohort. All discovery cohort repertoires had been generated on a single sequencing platform. HLA typing included class I and class II loci at four-digit resolution. Typing coverage varied by locus: roughly 629-640 donors for A, B, C, DRB1 and DQB1; more than 500 for DQA1; 600 to 610 for DPA1; roughly 470 for DPB1. Because of strong linkage in the cohort, a few DR-DQ haplotypes were treated as single units for association and clustering. Among some 400 genotyped donors of the cohort, an average of approximately 240,000 unique TCR beta nucleotide sequences were sequenced per donor, roughly 18% of them non-productive. What the authors observed across the whole study: Linkage disequilibrium might explain the correlated functional status among segregating V segments, but an unknown experimental factor could not be ruled out. Cytomegalovirus status was reported to be diagnosed by the classifier with high specificity and sensitivity in both the original and validation cohorts. A later genetic analysis associated a missense DCLRE1C variant with V-gene and J-gene trimming of TCR beta chains, and an independent cohort replicated the association. Most TCR sequences were seen in very few donors, while some public TCRs were found in many individuals. This cohort had only TCR beta chains sequenced, and the lack of alpha or paired-chain data limited which features could be detected. In a later analysis, most CMV-associated TCR beta chains were found to appear HLA-restricted, with HLA associations seemingly driven largely by CMV exposure. Because counts were too low, more than 15 rarely observed V segments, including chromosome 9 orphons, were excluded from the earlier analysis of some 590 of the donors. A group of highly shared sequence variants was considered likely to be a technical artifact of the sequencing pipeline. Some IMGT-functional V segments, including TRBV6-2 and TRBV6-3, could not be distinguished by the 87-base-pair reads and were therefore excluded. According to a later genetic analysis, donors in an Asian-associated ancestry cluster had fewer N-insertions in productive TCRs than the approximately 700-donor mean. Sequencing depth was assumed to be roughly uniform across donors in the presence/absence analyses, though that assumption may not hold. A further reported finding was that TCR beta sequences accurately predicted the HLA-A and HLA-B alleles for most subjects in the first cohort. Because some donors lacked HLA typing at each locus, the association tests relied only on the typed subset. It was suggested by the authors that the approach could potentially be generalized to other disease states and immunological phenotypes. Broadly in line with IMGT annotations, most TCR beta V segments showed up in productive rearrangements about 90% or about 30% of the time in an earlier analysis of a few hundred of the donors. In vitro tests confirmed that three of the cytomegalovirus-associated TCR beta chains recognize cytomegalovirus antigens. In a later analysis, several top co-occurrence clusters were reported to appear linked to parvovirus B19, influenza, CMV and Epstein-Barr virus. A later analysis found that HLA-associated TCR beta chains were more clonally expanded and had lower generation probabilities than equally common non-associated chains. The study listed 150 to 200 TCR beta chains as associated with cytomegalovirus. CMV serostatus was the only immune exposure information available for the cohort. Assigning TCR associations to individual alleles was difficult when HLA alleles, especially DR and DQ, strongly co-occurred. A later analysis found that TCR association rates varied across HLA loci, with DRB1 alleles showing the most associated TCRs and HLA-C alleles the fewest. A later analysis associated around 16,000 TCR beta sequences with specific HLA alleles at a false discovery rate of 0.05.

In total, over 600 healthy bone marrow donors made up the cohort. Cohort members were all nominally healthy when sampled, although unrecorded immune exposures were likely present. The donor was CMV seropositive and was included in the group of 250 to 350 seropositive cohort members. A peripheral blood sample was collected from each donor, and TCR beta sequencing was performed on peripheral blood mononuclear cells. Genomic DNA extraction from the blood cell samples was performed with the Qiagen DNeasy Blood Extraction Kit. For this clone: Which antigen it targets is not known. Qualities for individual bases were not recorded, and no much larger clone is one base off.

The library was prepared using the immunoSEQ multiplex PCR assay. A mixture of 60 forward primers for TCR Vbeta segments and 13 reverse primers for TCR Jbeta segments was used in the multiplex PCR. A multiplex PCR assay on genomic DNA amplified the CDR3 region of rearranged TCR beta genes. On the Illumina HiSeq System, the amplified TCR beta libraries were sequenced as 87-base-pair reads. The authors' pipeline ran thus. A later analysis counted around 72 million unique TCR beta chains across the 666 repertoires, and around 9.9 million of these chains were shared by at least two donors. A nearest-neighbor algorithm error-corrected the raw reads and collapsed the reads into unique sequences, merging closely related sequences to remove PCR and sequencing errors. CDR3 sequences were aligned to IMGT reference sequences to assign V, D and J gene segments. Each retained sequence needed at least a six-nucleotide match to both a V gene segment and a J gene segment. Rearrangements were called productive when the CDR3 lacked stop codons and stayed in frame with V and J; all others were non-productive. Following IMGT convention, CDR3 was defined as the stretch from the second conserved V-encoded cysteine to the conserved J-encoded phenylalanine. The earlier analysis of roughly 590 of the donors excluded sequences that lacked an unambiguous match to a single V gene segment. An earlier analysis of fewer than 750 of the donors classified V segments as functional when productive rearrangements were above 56.7% and as segregating when the standard deviation between donors was above 5%. A statistical classification framework was built for diagnosing cytomegalovirus status from the catalog of TCR beta chain sequences. A later analysis assigned V and J genes by comparing TCR nucleotide sequences with IMGT/GENE-DB human TR gene sequences. Using the TCRdist pipeline, a later analysis assigned CDR3 sequences along with most-parsimonious VDJ recombination scenarios. In a later analysis, every TCR beta chain was defined by the combination of its CDR3 amino acid sequence and its V-gene family, and reads without a unique V-gene family were dropped. As a way to deal with suspected cross-contamination and a sequencing artifact, a later analysis dropped hundreds of nucleotide sequences that were highly shared and had low generation probability. In a later analysis, a clonal expansion index for each public chain was calculated from normalized within-repertoire ranks of inferred template counts. In a later analysis, generation probabilities were computed using a VDJ recombination model fitted to out-of-frame rearrangements, and the results were checked against IGoR. Hypergeometric tests were used in a later analysis to score TCR-TCR, TCR-HLA and TCR-CMV co-occurrence, with a repertoire-size bias correction applied to the TCR pairs. A later analysis estimated false discovery rates by permuting HLA or CMV assignments 20 times. A later analysis grouped co-occurring TCRs with DBSCAN, adding TCRdist sequence similarity when clustering within HLA-allele-positive subsets. Co-occurrence clustering excluded repertoires with fewer than 30,000 or more than 120,000 public chains, plus five with anomalous nucleotide sharing. Drawn from immuneACCESS, this table holds only the in-frame rearrangements with V and J called that TCRdb kept. Clones are partly lost; checked studies trace under half to an unresolved V gene and leave the rest unexplained. Clone size and V and J calls were adopted from that table, with D and trimming inferred from the DNA. This sample holds about 140,000 clones; approximately 84% were observed only once. The leading ten clones occupy around 10% of the sample.

The junction shows trimming of 0 bases on V and 4 bases on J, plus 7 bases between the germline ends. Taken from cysteine to phenylalanine, the CDR3 has 13 residues. The entry retains the CDR3 DNA only, 39 bases that are in frame from base 1. As encoded in the germline V gene (reference sequence), CDR1 is SGHNT while CDR2 is YYREEE. The TCR comes from a woman aged 55-69 years in good health and CMV-seropositive. Sequenced sample: PBMCs. The chain joins TRBV5-4 to TRBJ1-1, with the D gene too uncertain to name. CDR3 reads: CASSLGGPTEAFF. The DNA sequence follows: TGTGCCAGCAGCTTGGGAGGGCCCACTGAAGCTTTCTTT.